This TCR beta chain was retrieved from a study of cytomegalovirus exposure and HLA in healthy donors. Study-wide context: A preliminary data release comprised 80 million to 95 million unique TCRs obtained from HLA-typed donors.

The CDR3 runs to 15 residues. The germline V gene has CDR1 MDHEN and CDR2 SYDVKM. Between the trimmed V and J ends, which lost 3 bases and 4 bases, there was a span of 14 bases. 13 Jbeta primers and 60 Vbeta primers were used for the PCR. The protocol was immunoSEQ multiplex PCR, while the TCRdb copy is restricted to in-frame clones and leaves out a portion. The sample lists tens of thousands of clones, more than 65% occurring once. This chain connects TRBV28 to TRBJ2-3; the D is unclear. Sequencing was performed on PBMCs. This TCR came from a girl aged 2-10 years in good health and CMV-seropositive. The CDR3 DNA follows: TGTGCCAGCAGTTTGTTCAGAGGCGTGGCAGATACGCAGTATTTT. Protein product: CASSLFRGVADTQYF. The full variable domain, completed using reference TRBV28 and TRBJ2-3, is DVKVTQSSRYLVKRTGEKVFLECVQDMDHENMFWYRQDPGLGLRLIYFSYDVKMKEKGDIPEGYSVSREKKERFSLILESASTNQTSMYLCASSLFRGVADTQYFGPGTRLTVL.